Below are 13 T cell receptor beta chains sequenced from a single sample in a study of T-cell reconstitution after alpha-beta-depleted transplantation in children. TCRbeta library construction was performed incorporating unique molecular identifiers. MiXCR, applied by TCRdb to the PCR reads, yields one record per CDR3 protein. In the table there are approximately 350,000 distinct CDR3 sequences, about a tenth of which are singletons. The source material was PBMCs from the stem cell graft donor, sampled from the stem cell graft. The receptors shown here come from a human donor who donated a stem cell graft to a child with acute lymphoblastic leukemia.

The chain links TRBV29-1 to TRBJ2-1; 7 bases agree with TRBD1. The V gene's germline CDR1 is SQVTM and CDR2 ANQGSEA. J lost 2 bases, V lost 4 bases, and 11 bases had no gene match. The CDR3 spans 16 residues. CDR3 in DNA: TGCAGCGTTGCCAGACAGGGAATTCCCCCCTACAATGAGCAGTTCTTC. Translated: CSVARQGIPPYNEQFF.

This chain uses TRBV4-3 with TRBJ2-2; 7 positions match TRBD2. V trimming: 3 bases; J trimming: 3 bases; junction bases outside the gene matches: 7. Germline V gives CDR1 LGHNA, CDR2 YSLEER. CDR3 length equals 16 residues. The CDR3 loop is CASSQGEGLDTGELFF. Here the CDR3 DNA reads TGCGCCAGCAGCCAGGGGGAGGGACTTGACACCGGGGAGCTGTTTTTT.

This sequence joins TRBV5-1 and TRBJ2-4, with 9 bases that match TRBD2. Per germline, CDR1 SGHRS and CDR2 YFSETQ. V was pared by 5 bases and J by 3 bases, with 12 bases of the junction left unmatched. The CDR3 sequence is 17 residues long. CDR3 amino acids: CASSGVWSREGKNIQYF. The CDR3 bases are TGCGCCAGCAGTGGCGTATGGTCGCGGGAGGGCAAAAACATTCAGTACTTC.

The chain couples TRBV7-3 to TRBJ2-1; D uncertain. The CDR3 is 14 residues long. The V end lost 5 bases, the J end lost 7 bases, and 15 bases lay between the germline ends. CDR1 SGHTA and CDR2 FQGTGA come from the germline V gene. The CDR3 loop is CASSPRPGLNEQFF. CDR3 nucleotides: TGTGCCAGCAGCCCCAGGCCTGGGCTGAATGAGCAGTTCTTC. Combining the CDR3 with reference TRBV7-3 and TRBJ2-1 gives the whole variable domain GAGVSQTPSNKVTEKGKYVELRCDPISGHTALYWYRQSLGQGPEFLIYFQGTGAADDSGLPNDRFFAVRPEGSVSTLKIQRTERGDSAVYLCASSPRPGLNEQFFGPGTRLTVL.

This clonotype was observed a few times. The V and J genes are TRBV6-5 and TRBJ2-7, with 8 bases matching TRBD2. The CDR3 consists of 16 residues. The V gene's germline CDR1 is MNHEY and CDR2 SVGAGI. The V gene end was trimmed by 2 bases and the J gene end by 7 bases; junction bases not matched to a gene: 13. CDR3 nucleotides: TGTGCCAGCAGTTACGGTATTGGGACTAGAACAGGGGAGCAGTACTTC. Its translation is CASSYGIGTRTGEQYF.

This chain joins TRBV6-6 and TRBJ2-3, with no clear D. Germline lookup yields CDR1 MNHNY and CDR2 SVGAGI (reference sequence). V lost 11 bases and J lost 1, with 7 bases in between. CDR3 length equals 11 residues. This CDR3 reads CAARGTDTQYF. The DNA of the CDR3 is TGTGCCGCTCGGGGCACAGATACGCAGTATTTT.

This clonotype has a handful of counts. The V gene is TRBV15, the J gene TRBJ2-1; 11 bases are a match to TRBD2. V lost 0 bases to trimming and J lost 9 bases; unmatched junction nucleotides: 4. This CDR3 is built from 15 residues. Germline V gene sequence: CDR1 LNHNV, CDR2 YYDKDF (reference sequence). The CDR3 sequence is CATSRDLAGGPEQFF. The CDR3 DNA reads TGTGCCACCAGCAGAGATCTAGCGGGAGGACCTGAGCAGTTCTTC.

This clonotype was seen a few times. The gene calls are TRBV11-2 and TRBJ2-7; no definite D call. V was trimmed by 5 bases and J by 6 bases, leaving 14 bases between them. CDR1 SGHAT and CDR2 FQNNGV come from the germline V gene. The CDR3 is made up of 13 amino acids. The CDR3: CASSAPFPGEQYF. The CDR3 DNA sequence: TGTGCCAGCAGCGCACCCTTTCCGGGCGAGCAGTACTTC.

The chain couples TRBV12-3 or TRBV12-4 to TRBJ2-1; D unresolved. This CDR3 is 13 amino acids long. V was pared by 2 bases and J by 10 bases, with 12 bases between. The CDR3 DNA is TGTGCCAGCAGTTTACCCCCCAGCCACGAGCAGTTCTTC. Translation gives CASSLPPSHEQFF.

This clonotype was seen only a few times. CDR3: CAISVQRLAGGPGNEQFF. CDR3 DNA sequence: TGTGCCATCAGTGTACAAAGACTAGCGGGAGGGCCGGGCAATGAGCAGTTCTTC. The chain is built from TRBV10-3 and TRBJ2-1; 14 bases match TRBD2. V gave up 4 bases and J gave up 6 bases; unmatched junction bases: 11. Germline lookup yields CDR1 ENHRY and CDR2 SYGVKD. There are 18 residues in the CDR3.

This clonotype was recorded at least ten times. The chain links TRBV28 to TRBJ1-5, with D possibly TRBD1 on 6 matching bases. Germline CDR1 MDHEN, CDR2 SYDVKM. V dropped 2 bases and J dropped 7 bases, with 18 bases sitting between them. The CDR3 is 16 amino acids. The CDR3 coding sequence is TGTGCCAGCAGTTTAAGGGGGGCTAGACTGGACCAGCCCCAGCATTTT. Protein sequence: CASSLRGARLDQPQHF.

The DNA of the CDR3 is TGCAGTGCTCCCAATCGACTAGCGGGGTCCTACGAGCAGTACTTC. Translating it yields CSAPNRLAGSYEQYF. The chain links TRBV20-1 to TRBJ2-7; 11 bases map to TRBD2. Germline trimming cut 5 bases from V and 1 base from J; bases unmatched to any gene: 7. Germline assignment: CDR1 DFQATT and CDR2 SNEGSKA (reference sequence). The CDR3 has 15 amino acids.

The V call is TRBV25-1, the J call TRBJ2-7, with TRBD2 matching 14 bases. CDR3 length equals 17 residues. Germline V gene sequence: CDR1 MGHDK, CDR2 SYGVNS. With V trimmed by 5 bases and J by 3 bases, 9 bases remained unmatched. The CDR3 reads CASSPGTSGSVNYEQYF. The DNA for the CDR3 is TGTGCCAGCAGTCCCGGGACTAGCGGGAGTGTGAACTACGAGCAGTACTTC.